This T cell receptor (beta chain) emerged from a study of T cells in Graves' hyperthyroidism and ophthalmopathy. Findings and caveats of the study: Ophthalmopathy stood apart from stable hyperthyroidism in a 13 V-J model.

Authors of the study amplified TCR beta CDR3 regions from RNA transcripts. Primed by the HTBI set, a first-round RT-PCR was run on the TCR CDR3. TCRdb fed the multiplex PCR reads into MiXCR, producing one record per CDR3 protein. In the table there are approximately 360,000 distinct CDR3 sequences, 15% to 18% of which are singletons. This clonotype has a count of ten or more. Antigen specificity is unknown. This CDR3 is 19 amino acids long. Germline V gene data show CDR1 as SGHVS and CDR2 as FQNEAQ. V lost 1 base and J lost 2; bases outside the gene matches: 12. Sequenced material: blood. The chain employs TRBV7-8 and TRBJ2-2, with TRBD2 matching over 8 bases. This clonotype originated in a woman aged 18-29 years with Graves' hyperthyroidism that later progressed to Graves' ophthalmopathy. In DNA form, the CDR3 reads TGTGCCAGCAGCTTAGGGCGGGAGCTAGCGGGTAGAAACACCGGGGAGCTGTTTTTT. This gives the protein CASSLGRELAGRNTGELFF.